The 18 T cell receptor beta chains in this list originate from one sample, sequenced in a study of post-analysis software for immune sequencing data. Every TCR beta cDNA library bore unique molecular identifiers. TCRdb passed the PCR reads through MiXCR, listing each CDR3 protein once. Of around 700,000 distinct CDR3 sequences listed, more than 50% are singletons. Study observations and caveats: Among four to six TRBV segments more frequent in patients than controls were TRBV5-6, TRBV5-1 and TRBV20-1.

These receptors' antigens are unknown. Input material: blood. All receptors come from a girl aged 2-10 years with multiple sclerosis.

The rearrangement joins TRBV15 to TRBJ2-1; 8 bases map to TRBD2. The J call is doubtful: the DNA matches TRBJ2-7 better. Germline CDR1 LNHNV, CDR2 YYDKDF (reference sequence). The CDR3 spans 18 residues. The CDR3 region has the DNA TGTGCCACCAGCAGAGACGGGGGGGCGGGAGTGTCCTACAATGAGCAGTACTTC. It encodes CATSRDGGAGVSYNEQYF.

The sample holds a few counts of this clonotype. This chain links TRBV7-2 with TRBJ1-2; D is ambiguous. CDR1 SGHTA and CDR2 FQGNSA come from the germline V gene. V was clipped by 0 bases and J by 4 bases, with 12 bases between them. This CDR3 has 15 amino acids. In nucleotides, the CDR3 is TGTGCCAGCAGCTTAGCAGGGCGCCAGGTCTATGGCTACACCTTC. Encoded protein: CASSLAGRQVYGYTF.

This clonotype was counted only a few times. The rearrangement joins TRBV4-1 to TRBJ2-4, with 9 bases fitting TRBD1. The J call may be in error: the DNA end matches TRBJ2-7 better. Germline V gene sequence: CDR1 MGHRA, CDR2 YSYEKL. The CDR3 spans 15 residues. The CDR3 DNA sequence: TGCGCCAGCAGCCAAGAGGGACAGGGTTCCTACGAGCAGTACTTC. Translating it yields CASSQEGQGSYEQYF.

The J gene is TRBJ2-4, the V gene TRBV7-9, with TRBD2 identical over 8 bases. The DNA end is a closer match to TRBJ2-7, so the J assignment may be wrong. The length of the CDR3 is 15 residues. The germline V gene encodes CDR1 SEHNR and CDR2 FQNEAQ (reference sequence). CDR3 in DNA: TGTGCCAGCAACCAAACGAGCGGGAGTGCGTACGAGCAGTACTTC. Translating it yields CASNQTSGSAYEQYF.

This chain uses TRBV30 with TRBJ1-1; D may be TRBD1 (5 bases). Trimming took off 8 bases at V and 1 base at J, with 11 bases between the two ends. The CDR3 is 12 residues long. CDR1 GTSNPN and CDR2 SVGIG come from the germline V gene (reference sequence). The CDR3 region is CAGLGQNTEAFF. DNA of the CDR3: TGTGCCGGACTTGGACAGAACACTGAAGCTTTCTTT.

V gene TRBV3-1 combines with J gene TRBJ2-3, with D maybe TRBD2 (6 bases). Germline V gene lookup returns CDR1 LGHDT and CDR2 YNNKEL (reference sequence). The CDR3 has 12 residues. Trimming took 1 base from V and 10 from J, leaving 9 bases between them. CDR3 in amino acids: CASSQGLAPQYF. In DNA, the CDR3 is TGTGCCAGCAGCCAAGGTCTAGCGCCGCAGTATTTT.

J is TRBJ1-2 and V is TRBV20-1, with D unclear. CDR1 DFQATT and CDR2 SNEGSKA come from the germline V gene (reference sequence). CDR3 size: 13 residues. V dropped 3 bases and J dropped 4 bases, with 12 bases sitting between them. In DNA, the CDR3 is TGCAGTGCTAGGAGGGCAGGTACCTATGGCTACACCTTC. Translation gives CSARRAGTYGYTF.

In its sample, this clonotype was seen once. The chain combines TRBV25-1 with TRBJ1-6; D unclear. Trimming left V 0 bases short and J 6 bases short, with 15 bases between. Per the germline V gene, CDR1 is MGHDK and CDR2 is SYGVNS. The CDR3 has 17 amino acids. The CDR3 DNA sequence: TGTGCCAGCAGTGAATATCCCTCCAGAAAGGGTAATTCACCCCTCCACTTT. Protein sequence: CASSEYPSRKGNSPLHF.

This clonotype was seen only a few times. This sequence joins TRBV5-1 and TRBJ1-2; TRBD1 might be the D (5 bases). Trimming removed 4 bases at V and 8 bases at J, with 18 bases between. CDR3 size: 14 residues. Germline CDR1 SGHRS, CDR2 YFSETQ. Written as DNA, the CDR3 is TGCGCCAGCAGCCCGGTAAATCAGGGCCTCGGCTACACCTTC. Amino acids: CASSPVNQGLGYTF.

CDR3 nucleotides: TGCGCCAGCAGCTCGGGGGACAGGGGTCAAGAGACCCAGTACTTC. Residues: CASSSGDRGQETQYF. This chain uses TRBV5-1 with TRBJ2-5; 10 nucleotides line up with TRBD1. Per germline, CDR1 SGHRS and CDR2 YFSETQ. The trim removed 3 bases at V and 2 bases at J, leaving 4 bases unmatched. This CDR3 has 15 residues.

This clonotype was recorded a few times. This sequence joins TRBV28 and TRBJ2-5; D unclear. Germline V gene sequence: CDR1 MDHEN, CDR2 SYDVKM. Trimming removed 11 bases at V and 1 base at J, with 26 bases between. The CDR3 loop spans 17 amino acids. CDR3 DNA: TGTGCCCGCCAGACTTGGGGTGCGGACCTTCCCCAAGAGACCCAGTACTTC. Encoded protein: CARQTWGADLPQETQYF.

The V call is TRBV7-7, the J call TRBJ2-3, with D possibly matching TRBD1 (6 bases). CDR1 and CDR2 from the germline V gene are SSHAT and FNYEAQ (reference sequence). Trimming took 3 bases from V and 8 from J, leaving 12 bases between them. The CDR3 covers 13 residues. The CDR3 DNA sequence: TGTGCCAGCAGCTTGGCAGGGGCAGGTACGCAGTATTTT. It specifies CASSLAGAGTQYF.

The J gene is TRBJ2-3, the V gene TRBV6-6; D perhaps matches TRBD1 (6 bases). V lost 0 bases and J 2 bases, leaving 9 bases between the germline ends. Germline V gene lookup returns CDR1 MNHNY and CDR2 SVGAGI (reference sequence). The CDR3 is made up of 15 amino acids. The CDR3 here is CASSYSRGATDTQYF. The CDR3 DNA follows: TGTGCCAGCAGTTACTCCAGGGGCGCCACAGATACGCAGTATTTT.

V is TRBV9 and J is TRBJ1-3; a possible D gene is TRBD1 (5 bases). This CDR3 contains 16 residues. Trimming stripped 4 bases from V and 4 bases from J, with 18 bases between. The germline V gene encodes CDR1 SGDLS and CDR2 YYNGEE. CDR3 protein: CASSTPSGGSGNTIYF. CDR3 in DNA: TGTGCCAGCAGCACTCCCTCGGGGGGTTCAGGAAACACCATATATTTT.

The chain uses TRBV6-5 and TRBJ2-7, with D maybe TRBD2 (6 bases). Trimming removed 6 bases from V and 0 bases from J, with 18 bases in between. The CDR3 sequence is 16 residues long. Germline CDR1 reads MNHEY; CDR2 reads SVGAGI. The CDR3 loop is CASSQTGTPRSYEQYF. As DNA, the CDR3 is TGTGCCAGCAGCCAAACCGGGACTCCCCGCTCCTACGAGCAGTACTTC.

V gene TRBV6-2 or TRBV6-3 combines with J gene TRBJ2-1; no clear D. The germline CDR1 and CDR2 sequences are MNHEY and SVGEGT. V lost 2 bases and J 6 bases, leaving 8 bases between the germline ends. The CDR3 has 13 residues. The CDR3: CASSYRLSNEQFF. CDR3 DNA sequence: TGTGCCAGCAGTTACCGTCTCAGCAATGAGCAGTTCTTC.

The genes are TRBV2 and TRBJ1-2, with D possibly being TRBD1 (6 bases). The CDR3 contains 13 residues. The germline V gene encodes CDR1 SNHLY and CDR2 FYNNEI. V was cut by 1 base and J by 8 bases, with 11 bases left in between. DNA of the CDR3: TGTGCCAGCAGTGAAGGGGCAGGGGACGGCTACACCTTC. Encoded protein: CASSEGAGDGYTF. Looking up the rest from reference TRBV2 and TRBJ1-2 gives the full variable domain: EPEVTQTPSHQVTQMGQEVILRCVPISNHLYFYWYRQILGQKVEFLVSFYNNEISEKSEIFDDQFSVERPDGSNFTLKIRSTKLEDSAMYFCASSEGAGDGYTFGSGTRLTVV.

The rearrangement links TRBV6-1 to TRBJ2-4; TRBD2 aligns across 12 bases. This CDR3 comprises 18 residues. Germline V CDR1 and CDR2: MNHNS, SASEGT. J lost 1 base, V lost 5 bases, and 9 bases had no gene match. CDR3 sequence: CASSRETSGSSAKNIQYF. CDR3 in DNA: TGTGCCAGCAGTCGCGAGACTAGCGGGAGCTCGGCCAAAAACATTCAGTACTTC.